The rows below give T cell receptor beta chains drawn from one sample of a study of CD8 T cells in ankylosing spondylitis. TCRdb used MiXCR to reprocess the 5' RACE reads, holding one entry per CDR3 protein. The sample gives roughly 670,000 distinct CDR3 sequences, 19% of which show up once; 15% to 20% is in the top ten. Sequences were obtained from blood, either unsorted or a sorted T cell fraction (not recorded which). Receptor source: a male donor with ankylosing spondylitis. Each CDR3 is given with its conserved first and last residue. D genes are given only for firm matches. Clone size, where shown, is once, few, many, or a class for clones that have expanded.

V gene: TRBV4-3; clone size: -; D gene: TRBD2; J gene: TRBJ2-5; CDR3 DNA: TGCGCCAGCAGCCCAAGATTACGGGGACTAGCGGGAGGCAAGCAAGAGACCCAGTACTTC; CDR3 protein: CASSPRLRGLAGGKQETQYF
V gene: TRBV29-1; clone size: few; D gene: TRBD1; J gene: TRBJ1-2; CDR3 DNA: TGCAGCGCAGGACAGGGGTCGGACTATGGCTACACCTTC; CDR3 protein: CSAGQGSDYGYTF
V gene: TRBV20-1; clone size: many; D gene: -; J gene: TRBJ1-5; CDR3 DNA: TGCAGTGCTAGGGCAGGGAATCAGCCCCAGCATTTT; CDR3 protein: CSARAGNQPQHF
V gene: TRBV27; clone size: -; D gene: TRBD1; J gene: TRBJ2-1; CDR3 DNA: TGTGCCAGCAGTGGGACAGACAATGAGCAGTTCTTC; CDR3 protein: CASSGTDNEQFF
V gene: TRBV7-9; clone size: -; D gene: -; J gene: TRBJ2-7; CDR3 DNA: TGTGCCAGCAGCTTCCGGGACTTCTACGAGCAGTACTTC; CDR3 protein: CASSFRDFYEQYF
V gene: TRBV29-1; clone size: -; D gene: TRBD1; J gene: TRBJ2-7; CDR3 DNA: TGCAGCGTTAAGGACAGGGACAAAAACGAGCAGTACTTC; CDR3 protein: CSVKDRDKNEQYF
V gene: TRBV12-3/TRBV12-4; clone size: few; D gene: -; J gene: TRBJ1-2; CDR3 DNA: TGTGCCAGCAGTCGGGACATCGGGGGCTACACCTTC; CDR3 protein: CASSRDIGGYTF
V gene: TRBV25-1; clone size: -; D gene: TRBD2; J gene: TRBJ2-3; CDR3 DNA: TGTGCCAGCAGTAGGACTAGCCCCGGCGCAGATACGCAGTATTTT; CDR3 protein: CASSRTSPGADTQYF
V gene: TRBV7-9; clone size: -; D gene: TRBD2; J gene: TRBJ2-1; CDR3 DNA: TGTGCCAGCAGCTTACAAGCTAGCGGGGAGGCTGAGCAGTTCTTC; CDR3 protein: CASSLQASGEAEQFF
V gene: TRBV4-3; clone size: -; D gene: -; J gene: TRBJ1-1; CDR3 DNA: TGCGCCAGCAGCCAAGATCGTAAGGTAACTGAAGCTTTCTTT; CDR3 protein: CASSQDRKVTEAFF
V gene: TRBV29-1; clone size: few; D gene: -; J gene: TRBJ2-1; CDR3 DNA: TGCAGCGCACCCGTAGGAGACTCCTACAATGAGCAGTTCTTC; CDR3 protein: CSAPVGDSYNEQFF
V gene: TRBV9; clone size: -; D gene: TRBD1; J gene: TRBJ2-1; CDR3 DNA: TGTGCCAGCAGCGGGGGGCGGACAGGGTATTATTATGAGCAGTTCTTC; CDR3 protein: CASSGGRTGYYYEQFF
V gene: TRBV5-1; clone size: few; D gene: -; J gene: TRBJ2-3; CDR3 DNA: TGCGCCTCACAAGGGGCGGATACGCAGTATTTT; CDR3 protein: CASQGADTQYF
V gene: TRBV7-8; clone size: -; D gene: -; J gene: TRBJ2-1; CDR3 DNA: TGTGCCAGCAGCTTAGATCGGGAACTCTACAATGAGCAGTTCTTC; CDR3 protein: CASSLDRELYNEQFF
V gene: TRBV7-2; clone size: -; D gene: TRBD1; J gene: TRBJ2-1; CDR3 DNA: TGTGCCAGCAGCACCCCGGGACAGGGGGGTAATGAGCAGTTCTTC; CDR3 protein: CASSTPGQGGNEQFF
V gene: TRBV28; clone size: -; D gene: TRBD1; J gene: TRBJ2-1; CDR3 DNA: TGTGCCAGCAGTTTTCCCGGGACAGGGGGTTTCAATGAGCAGTTCTTC; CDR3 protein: CASSFPGTGGFNEQFF
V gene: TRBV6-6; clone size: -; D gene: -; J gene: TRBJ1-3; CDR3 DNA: TGTGCCAGCAGGCCGCGCTCTGGAAACACCATATATTTT; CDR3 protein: CASRPRSGNTIYF
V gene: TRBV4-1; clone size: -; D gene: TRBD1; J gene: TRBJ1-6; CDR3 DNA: TGCGCCAGCAGCCAAACTCGGACAGGGCTCTCCTATAATTCACCCCTCCACTTT; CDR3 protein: CASSQTRTGLSYNSPLHF
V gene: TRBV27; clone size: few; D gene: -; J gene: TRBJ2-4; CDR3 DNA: TGTGCCAGCAGTTTATTGGGGACCAAAAACATTCAGTACTTC; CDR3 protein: CASSLLGTKNIQYF
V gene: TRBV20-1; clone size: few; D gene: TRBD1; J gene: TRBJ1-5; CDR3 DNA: TGCAGTGCTAGGTCACAGGGGATCAATCAGCCCCAGCATTTT; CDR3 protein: CSARSQGINQPQHF
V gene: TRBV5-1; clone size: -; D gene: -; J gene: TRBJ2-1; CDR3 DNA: TGCGCCAGCAGCGAAGAAGGGGCGGCGAATGAGCAGTTCTTC; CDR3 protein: CASSEEGAANEQFF
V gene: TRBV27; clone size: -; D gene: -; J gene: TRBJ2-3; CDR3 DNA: TGTGCCAGCAGTTTCGTCGGCAGGGGAAGGACAGATACGCAGTATTTT; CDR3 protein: CASSFVGRGRTDTQYF
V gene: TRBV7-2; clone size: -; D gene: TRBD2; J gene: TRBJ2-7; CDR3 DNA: TGTGCCAGCAGCTTAGCGGGGGTTGGGCTAGCGGGAGGAGTGGGCGAGCAGTACTTC; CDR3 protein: CASSLAGVGLAGGVGEQYF
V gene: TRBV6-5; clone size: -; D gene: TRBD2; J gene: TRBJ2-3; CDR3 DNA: TGTGCCAGCAGTTACACTAGCGGGACTTTCACAGATACGCAGTATTTT; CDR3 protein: CASSYTSGTFTDTQYF
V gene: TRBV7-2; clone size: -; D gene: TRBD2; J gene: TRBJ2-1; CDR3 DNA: TGTGCCAGCAGCTGGCGGGGGGGGCCAAATGAGCAGTTCTTC; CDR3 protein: CASSWRGGPNEQFF
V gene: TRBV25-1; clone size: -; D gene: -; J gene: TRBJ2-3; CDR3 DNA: TGTGCCAGCAGCGAAACCCACCGGAGAAGGGCCACAGATACGCAGTATTTT; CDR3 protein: CASSETHRRRATDTQYF
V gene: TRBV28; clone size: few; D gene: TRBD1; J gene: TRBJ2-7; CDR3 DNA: TGTGCCAGCAGTCCCAACCCACAGGGGGCTGACGAGCAGTACTTC; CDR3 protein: CASSPNPQGADEQYF
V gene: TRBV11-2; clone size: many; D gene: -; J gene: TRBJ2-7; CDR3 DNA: TGTGCCAGCAGCCTAAATGGAGGGTACGAGCAGTACTTC; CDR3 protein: CASSLNGGYEQYF
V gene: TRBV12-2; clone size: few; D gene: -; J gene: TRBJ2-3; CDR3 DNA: TGTGCAAGTCGCCCAGTGAAAAGCACAGATACGCAGTATTTT; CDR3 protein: CASRPVKSTDTQYF
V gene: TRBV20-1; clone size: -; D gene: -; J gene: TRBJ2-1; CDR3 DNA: TGCAGTGCCACCGGGCGGGCTAGCGCGGGGGCCCTTGAGCAGTTCTTC; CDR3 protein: CSATGRASAGALEQFF
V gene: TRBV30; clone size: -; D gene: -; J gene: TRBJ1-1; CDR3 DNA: TGTGCCTGGAGTGTAAGGGCGGGGAACACTGAAGCTTTCTTT; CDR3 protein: CAWSVRAGNTEAFF
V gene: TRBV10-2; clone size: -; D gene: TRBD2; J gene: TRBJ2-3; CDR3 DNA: TGCGCCAGCAGTGGGGGGGGGGTCCTCAGCACAGATACGCAGTATTTT; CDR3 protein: CASSGGGVLSTDTQYF
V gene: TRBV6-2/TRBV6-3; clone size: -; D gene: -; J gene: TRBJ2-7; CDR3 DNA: TGTGCCAGCAGTTACAAGGGAGAGGGGGCCTACGAGCAGTACTTC; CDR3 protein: CASSYKGEGAYEQYF
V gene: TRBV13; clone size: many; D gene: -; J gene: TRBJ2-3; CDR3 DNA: TGTGCCAGCAGCTTAGGTTCGGGGGATACGCAGTATTTT; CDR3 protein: CASSLGSGDTQYF
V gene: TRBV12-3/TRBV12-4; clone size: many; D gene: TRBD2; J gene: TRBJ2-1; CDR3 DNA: TGTGCCAGCAGCCCTGTGCGGGAGTGGAATGAGCAGTTCTTC; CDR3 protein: CASSPVREWNEQFF
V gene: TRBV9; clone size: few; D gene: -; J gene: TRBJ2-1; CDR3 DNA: TGTGCCAGCAGCGTAGACCCGAGCTCCTACAATGAGCAGTTCTTC; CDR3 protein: CASSVDPSSYNEQFF
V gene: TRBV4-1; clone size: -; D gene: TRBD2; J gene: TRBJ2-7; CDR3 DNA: TGCGCCAGCAGCCTAGAGACTAGCGGGTACTACGAGCAGTACTTC; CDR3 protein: CASSLETSGYYEQYF
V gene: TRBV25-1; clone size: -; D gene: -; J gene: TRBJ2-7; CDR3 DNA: TGTGCCAGCAGTGAATATCGCGACAGATCCTACGAGCAGTACTTC; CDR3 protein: CASSEYRDRSYEQYF
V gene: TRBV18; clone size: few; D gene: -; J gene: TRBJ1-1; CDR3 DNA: TGTGCCAGCTCACCTGGGATTGGCACCGGGAACACTGAAGCTTTCTTT; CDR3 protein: CASSPGIGTGNTEAFF
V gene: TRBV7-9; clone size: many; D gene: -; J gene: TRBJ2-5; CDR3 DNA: TGTGCCAGCAGCCCCCGGACCCAGTACTTC; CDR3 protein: CASSPRTQYF
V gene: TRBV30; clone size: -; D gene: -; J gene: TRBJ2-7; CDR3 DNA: TGTGCCTGGCGGACAGCCCCCTACGAGCAGTACTTC; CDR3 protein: CAWRTAPYEQYF
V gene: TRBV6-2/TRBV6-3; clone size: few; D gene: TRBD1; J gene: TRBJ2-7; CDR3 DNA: TGTGCCAGCAGTTACGGGACAGGGACCCCCTACGAGCAGTACTTC; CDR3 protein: CASSYGTGTPYEQYF
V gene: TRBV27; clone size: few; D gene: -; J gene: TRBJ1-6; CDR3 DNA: TGTGCCAGCAGTCCACGACGGGATTCACCCCTCCACTTT; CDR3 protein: CASSPRRDSPLHF
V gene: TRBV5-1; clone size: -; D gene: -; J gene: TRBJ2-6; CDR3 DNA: TGCGCCAGCAGCTTGGCAGCCTCTGGGGCCAACGTCCTGACTTTC; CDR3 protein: CASSLAASGANVLTF
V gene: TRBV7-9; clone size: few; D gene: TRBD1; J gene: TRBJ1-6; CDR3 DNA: TGTGCCAGCAGCTTTCCGGGACAGGGGAATTCACCCCTCCACTTT; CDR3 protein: CASSFPGQGNSPLHF
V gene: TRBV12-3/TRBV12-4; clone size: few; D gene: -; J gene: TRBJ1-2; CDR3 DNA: TGTGCCAGCAGGCCTACAGGTGTTAATGGCTACACCTTC; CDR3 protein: CASRPTGVNGYTF
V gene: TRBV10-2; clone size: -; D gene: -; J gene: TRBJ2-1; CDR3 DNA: TGCGCCAGCAGTACTGATCCCCTAAATGAGCAGTTCTTC; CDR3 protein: CASSTDPLNEQFF
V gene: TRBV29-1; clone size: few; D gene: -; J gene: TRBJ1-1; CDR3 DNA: TGCAGCGTTGAGCCATCCTCGGGACTCAACACTGAAGCTTTCTTT; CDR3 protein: CSVEPSSGLNTEAFF
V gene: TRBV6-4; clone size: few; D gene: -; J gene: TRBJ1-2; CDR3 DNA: TGTGCCAGAACAGGGACATTATGTGGCTACACCTTC; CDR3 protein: CARTGTLCGYTF